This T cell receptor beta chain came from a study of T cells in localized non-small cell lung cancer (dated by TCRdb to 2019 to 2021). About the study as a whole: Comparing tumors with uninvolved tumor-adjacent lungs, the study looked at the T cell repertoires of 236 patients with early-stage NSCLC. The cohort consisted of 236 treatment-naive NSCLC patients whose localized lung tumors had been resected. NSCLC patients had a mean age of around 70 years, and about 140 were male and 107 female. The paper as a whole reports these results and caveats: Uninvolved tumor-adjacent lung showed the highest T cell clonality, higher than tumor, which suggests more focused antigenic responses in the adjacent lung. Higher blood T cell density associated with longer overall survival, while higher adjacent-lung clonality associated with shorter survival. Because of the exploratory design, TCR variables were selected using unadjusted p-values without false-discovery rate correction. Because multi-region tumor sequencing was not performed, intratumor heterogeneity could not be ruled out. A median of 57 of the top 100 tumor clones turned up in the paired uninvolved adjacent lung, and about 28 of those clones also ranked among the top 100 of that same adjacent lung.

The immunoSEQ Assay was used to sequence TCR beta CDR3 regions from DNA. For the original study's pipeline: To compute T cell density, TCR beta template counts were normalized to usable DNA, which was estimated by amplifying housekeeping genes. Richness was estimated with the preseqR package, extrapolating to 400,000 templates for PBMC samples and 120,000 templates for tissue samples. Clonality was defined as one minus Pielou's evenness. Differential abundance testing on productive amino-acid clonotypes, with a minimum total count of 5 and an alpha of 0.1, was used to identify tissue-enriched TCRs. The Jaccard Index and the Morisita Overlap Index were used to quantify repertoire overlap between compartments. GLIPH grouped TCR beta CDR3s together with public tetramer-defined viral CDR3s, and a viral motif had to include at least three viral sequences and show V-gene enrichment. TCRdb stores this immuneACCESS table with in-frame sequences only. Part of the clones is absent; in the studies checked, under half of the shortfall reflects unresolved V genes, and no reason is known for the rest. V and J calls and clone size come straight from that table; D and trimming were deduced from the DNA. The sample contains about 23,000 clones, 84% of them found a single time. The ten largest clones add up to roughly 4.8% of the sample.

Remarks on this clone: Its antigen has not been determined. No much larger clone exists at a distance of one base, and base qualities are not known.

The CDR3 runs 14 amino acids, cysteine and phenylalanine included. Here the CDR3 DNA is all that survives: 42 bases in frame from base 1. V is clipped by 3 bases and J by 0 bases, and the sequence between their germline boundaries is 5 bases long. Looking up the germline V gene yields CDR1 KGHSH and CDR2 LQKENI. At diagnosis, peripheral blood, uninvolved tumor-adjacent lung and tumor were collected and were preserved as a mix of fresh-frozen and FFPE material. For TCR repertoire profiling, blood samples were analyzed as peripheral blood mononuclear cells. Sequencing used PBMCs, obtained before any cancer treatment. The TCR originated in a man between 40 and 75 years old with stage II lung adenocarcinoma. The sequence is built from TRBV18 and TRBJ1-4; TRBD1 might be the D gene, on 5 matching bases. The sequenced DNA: TGTGCCAGCTCACCGGGGGCAACTAATGAAAAACTGTTTTTT. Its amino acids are CASSPGATNEKLFF.